This T cell receptor beta chain originates from a study of blood T cell repertoires in COVID-19. The wider study: PBMCs, B-cell-depleted T cells, or T cells were the source of the cDNA or gDNA that made up the material.

The CDR3 length is 13 residues. CDR1 is LGHNT and CDR2 is FRNRAP in the germline V gene. V shed 6 bases and J shed 8 bases, with 11 bases lying between them. Repertoires were generated with immunoSEQ multiplex PCR, while TCRdb's copy carries only in-frame clones and drops some. This sample has more than 300,000 clones, with roughly 85% found just once. Material: PBMCs or T cells enriched from blood (not recorded which). This TCR was sampled from a woman aged 25 to 45 who had recovered from COVID-19. The chain uses TRBV12-5 and TRBJ1-6; D not resolved. The CDR3 coding sequence is TGTGCTAGTGGACACGACGAGGATTCACCCCTCCACTTT. It codes for CASGHDEDSPLHF.